The clone carrying this TCR beta chain occurred once. Study processing details: By means of reference gene primer amplification, nucleated cell counts were estimated. Using immunoSEQ multiplex PCR, the repertoire was profiled, and TCRdb retains in-frame clones only, with some absent. That table is the source of V, J and clone size, and D and trimming were worked out from the DNA. The sample gives 15,000 to 20,000 clones, approximately 90% of which show up once; 5% is in the top ten. This study enrolled people aged roughly 18 to 90 from 24 US geographic areas. This sample was included in a study of blood T cell repertoires in COVID-19. As for the study in general: Italy, Spain and the United States were the sources of the convalescent and acute COVID-19 samples. PBMCs, B-cell-depleted T cells, or T cells were the source of the cDNA or gDNA that made up the material.

The CDR3 sequence is 14 residues long. The V gene end was trimmed by 4 bases and the J gene end by 4 bases; junction bases not matched to a gene: 6. Germline CDR1 MNHNY, CDR2 SVGAGI (reference sequence). This clonotype was sampled from a woman in her twenties or thirties who had recovered from COVID-19. Sequenced sample: PBMCs or T cells enriched from blood (not recorded which). The chain combines TRBV6-6 with TRBJ2-5; TRBD1 matches 7 bases. CDR3 in DNA: TGTGCCAGCAGTTCCCGACAGGGTGGAGAGACCCAGTACTTC. As protein: CASSSRQGGETQYF.